A selection of T cell receptor beta chains follows, all from one sample in a study of T cell responses to AZD1222 COVID-19 vaccine. The assay was immunoSEQ multiplex PCR, and TCRdb's table has in-frame clones only and misses some. Among just over 95,000 clones listed, 85% to 90% were seen once. The input for sequencing was peripheral blood, taken on day 0 of AZD1222 vaccination. The receptors derive from an adult in good health. CDR3s include the opening cysteine and the closing phenylalanine or tryptophan.

v_call	j_call	cdr3_aa
TRBV6-2/TRBV6-3	TRBJ2-7	CASSYSSGAGLEQYF
TRBV27	TRBJ2-1	CASAGGDRNFF
TRBV5-4	TRBJ2-1	CASSSSGGHYNEQFF
TRBV6-2/TRBV6-3	TRBJ1-6	CASSLQTGTGPSPLHF
TRBV4-1	TRBJ2-1	CASSQDSGFTGVQYNEQFF
TRBV27	TRBJ1-5	CASAWRGGNQPQHF
TRBV12-3/TRBV12-4	TRBJ1-2	CASSRLGYGYTF
TRBV6-2/TRBV6-3	TRBJ2-7	CASSPRRGRDEQYF
TRBV11-2	TRBJ1-2	CASSPHINYGYTF
TRBV19	TRBJ1-6	CASRVQTNNSPLHF
TRBV5-1	TRBJ2-7	CASSLQRTGGYEQYF
TRBV11-3	TRBJ1-5	CASRETGYSNQPQHF
TRBV27	TRBJ2-1	CASSHGGTGENEQFF
TRBV4-1	TRBJ2-7	CASSTGSSLAYEQYF
TRBV19	TRBJ1-2	CASRGGEYYGYTF
TRBV2	TRBJ2-7	CARGGRDRSYEQYF
TRBV7-9	TRBJ2-1	CASSLVAGGIIDNEQFF
TRBV28	TRBJ2-7	CASSPTPGQGRHEQYF
TRBV19	TRBJ2-1	CASSIRTAYNEQFF
TRBV11-3	TRBJ2-1	CASSLDPGNEQFF
TRBV4-1	TRBJ1-2	CASSQDRQGPDTF
TRBV29-1	TRBJ2-1	CSVARGSGNEQFF
TRBV20-1	TRBJ1-2	CSAREGGGYTF
TRBV6-4	TRBJ2-3	CASRQGAGDTQYF
TRBV7-2	TRBJ1-2	CASSLLSGLTNYGYTF
TRBV5-6	TRBJ1-2	CASSFGQGYGYTF
TRBV10-3	TRBJ2-3	CAISEMAGGATDTQYF
TRBV11-2	TRBJ2-1	CASSRPWGRDNEQFF
TRBV28	TRBJ1-2	CASRYRADGYTF
TRBV9	TRBJ1-2	CASSVAGHNVYGYTF
TRBV11-2	TRBJ1-2	CASSLGSGGVGYTF
TRBV24-1	TRBJ2-1	CATSDAGPRSSYNEQFF
TRBV30	TRBJ1-4	CAWSGGQGYEKLFF
TRBV2	TRBJ2-1	CASTARGGPYNEQFF
TRBV18	TRBJ1-2	CASSPRGAGDYGYTF
TRBV4-1	TRBJ2-7	CASSQDRFETRGRRQYF
TRBV5-5	TRBJ2-3	CASSIGTSGGVTDTQYF